The entry below describes one T cell receptor (beta chain). The specificity of this receptor is unknown. It has no much larger one-base neighbor in the sample; base qualities were not kept. This sample is part of a study of Ad26.COV2.S vaccination and SARS-CoV-2 variants (dated by TCRdb to about 2021). About the investigation overall: Vaccine-arm donors were drawn from COV1001, a multicentre, randomized, double-blind, placebo-controlled phase I-IIa trial of Ad26.COV2.S in healthy adults. TCRbeta repertoire sequencing was used to assess the specificity and breadth of SARS-CoV-2-reactive T cell receptors after Ad26.COV2.S vaccination. Blinding of investigators to trial group allocation was maintained during experiments and outcome assessment. Ad26.COV2.S was administered intramuscularly at a dose of 5x10^10 or 1x10^11 viral particles, either as one shot or as two shots given 56 days apart. The TCR-sequenced set comprised approximately 32 samples: some 20 Ad26.COV2.S vaccine recipients, 5 placebo recipients and 8 SARS-CoV-2 convalescent individuals. Trial participants were randomized into five groups of five: low-dose or high-dose Ad26.COV2.S given once or twice, or placebo on both occasions. Study-level results and caveats: Spike-specific TCR breadth was higher in Ad26.COV2.S recipients than in placebo recipients (P = 0.0014). Substantial breadth of spike-specific CD8+ and CD4+ T cell responses was reported after vaccination. It was noted by the authors that total T cell responses may have been underestimated by the TCR breadth and depth analyses. Non-spike TCR breadth was comparable between vaccine and placebo recipients, consistent with the vaccine containing only spike. The study was not powered for comparison of responses between vaccine doses or regimens.

The treatment or condition label corresponds to: about 20 received Ad26.COV2.S at low or high dose, single or two shots; several received placebo; per-sample allocation not given. Repertoires of vaccine and placebo recipients were sequenced from samples collected on day 63 after the first injection. In Cohort 1b, 20 to 25 adults aged 18-55 years were enrolled at a single site in Boston, USA, between 29 July and 7 August 2020. As a vaccine, Ad26.COV2.S was a replication-incompetent adenovirus type 26 vector that expressed a prefusion-stabilized SARS-CoV-2 spike protein derived from the original Wuhan strain. According to the germline V gene, CDR1 reads ENHRY and CDR2 reads SYGVKD. Counted from cysteine to phenylalanine, this CDR3 has 13 amino acids. Just the 39-base CDR3 DNA is kept, in frame starting at base 1. The junction carries 11 bases between V and J, which are trimmed by 6 bases and 2 bases respectively.

The immunoSEQ Assay was used to sequence TCRbeta CDR3 regions. After extraction, genomic DNA underwent amplification by bias-controlled multiplex PCR, followed by high-throughput sequencing. Under the source paper's analysis protocol: To quantify the absolute abundance of every unique TCRbeta CDR3 region, sequences were collapsed and filtered. T cell fraction was estimated by normalization of TCRbeta template counts to usable DNA, with usable DNA being measured through amplification of reference genes present in all nucleated cells. Repertoire TCRs were annotated as SARS-CoV-2-specific by exact matching of V gene, CDR3 amino acid sequence and J gene to a known reactive TCR set. The reference SARS-CoV-2 TCR set came from MIRA and was filtered for enrichment in COVID-19-positive ImmuneCODE repertoires, removing public or cross-reactive TCRs. Based on the MIRA antigens, annotated TCRs were further analysed at the level of specific ORF or position within ORF. Breadth was defined as the number of annotated unique rearrangements divided by the total number of unique productive rearrangements, and depth was defined as the summed frequency of the annotated unique rearrangements. Two-sided Wilcoxon rank-sum tests were used to compare TCR breadth between groups. Entries here come from immuneACCESS through TCRdb and include only in-frame sequences with V and J called. Some clones fail to appear in such tables; in the studies checked, an unresolved V gene covers under half of the shortfall, and the cause of the remainder is unknown. V and J calls and clone size are those listed in that table; D and trimming were worked out from the DNA. The sample table records roughly 320,000 clones; roughly 86% of these occur just once. The ten largest make up 1.9% of the sample.

The TCR originated in a person between 18 and 65 years old who received the Ad26.COV2.S COVID-19 vaccine or a placebo. The sequence is built from TRBV10-3 and TRBJ2-7; the D gene cannot be named for sure. The sequenced sample was peripheral blood, obtained in a trial of Ad26.COV2.S vaccine versus placebo. The CDR3 region: CAIRAAEPYEQYF. The nucleotides read TGTGCCATCAGAGCAGCTGAACCCTACGAGCAGTACTTC.